This T cell receptor (beta chain) originates from a study of identical twins. Study-wide results and limits: Conclusions leaned on cross-sectional statistical analysis and did not track the same donors over time. For out-of-frame beta sequences, excess twin sharing was weaker.

The authors used template switching to add a universal primer site and gave cDNA unique molecular identifiers. TCRdb fed the 5' RACE reads into MiXCR, producing one record per CDR3 protein. The table includes 350,000 to 500,000 distinct CDR3 sequences, under 20% detected once. The germline CDR1 and CDR2 sequences are DFQATT and SNEGSKA (reference sequence). This CDR3 has 15 residues. V was pared by 6 bases and J by 2 bases, with 18 bases between. With respect to this clonotype: Its specificity is not known.

Sequenced material: naive T cells sorted from blood. V usage is TRBV20-1 and J usage is TRBJ2-3; a possible D gene is TRBD2 (6 bases). The origin of this receptor is a man in his fifties or sixties in good health. CDR3 protein: CSAPFPGTYTDTQYF. CDR3 DNA: TGCAGTGCCCCTTTCCCTGGGACTTACACAGATACGCAGTATTTT.